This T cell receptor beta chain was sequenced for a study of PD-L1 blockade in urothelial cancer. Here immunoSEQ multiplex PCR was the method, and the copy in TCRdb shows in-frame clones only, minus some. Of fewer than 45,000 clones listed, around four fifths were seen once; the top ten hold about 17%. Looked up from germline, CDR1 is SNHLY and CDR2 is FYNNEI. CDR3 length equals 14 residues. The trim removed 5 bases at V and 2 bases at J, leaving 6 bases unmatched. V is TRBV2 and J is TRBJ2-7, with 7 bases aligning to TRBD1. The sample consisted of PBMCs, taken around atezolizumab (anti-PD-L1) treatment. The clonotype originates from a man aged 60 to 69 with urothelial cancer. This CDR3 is CASSLRDRAYEQYF. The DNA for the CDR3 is TGTGCCAGCAGTCTCCGGGACAGAGCCTACGAGCAGTACTTC.